One sample yielded the 24 T cell receptor beta chains listed below, sequenced in a study of T cell repertoires in cytomegalovirus infection. TCRdb itself ran the reads through MiXCR, one entry per CDR3 protein. The sample lists tens of thousands of distinct CDR3 sequences, about 18% seen once, with approximately 25% in the top ten. No antigen is known for these receptors. Sequences were derived from CD8+ T cells from cultured PBMCs, sampled from culture after CMV antigen stimulation. These receptors came from a human donor in good health (CMV status not recorded). Some clones in this sample may be carry-over from other donors' samples.

The chain combines TRBV24-1 with TRBJ1-5; the D is unclear. This CDR3 spans 12 amino acids. Germline assignment: CDR1 KGHDR and CDR2 SFDVKD. Trimming took 0 bases from V and 4 from J, leaving 0 bases between them. The CDR3 nucleotides are TGTGCCACCAGTGATTTGAATCAGCCCCAGCATTTT. Translating gives CATSDLNQPQHF.

This clonotype was found many times. The rearrangement links TRBV24-1 to TRBJ2-1, with D unclear. The CDR3 is 15 amino acids. The germline V gene encodes CDR1 KGHDR and CDR2 SFDVKD. Trimming shortened V by 1 base and J by 4 bases, and 10 bases separated the two germline ends. For the CDR3, the DNA is TGTGCCACCAGTGATTTAACCAGCCCTTACAATGAGCAGTTCTTC. Translated, it gives CATSDLTSPYNEQFF.

This clonotype was counted a few times. This chain uses TRBV11-1 with TRBJ1-1; no definite D call. This CDR3 comprises 15 residues. Trimming took off 1 base at V and 0 bases at J, with 9 bases between the two ends. CDR1 SGHAT and CDR2 FQDESV come from the germline V gene (reference sequence). The CDR3 DNA sequence: TGTGCCAGCAGCTTAGGGTTCGCGGTGAACACTGAAGCTTTCTTT. Amino acid sequence: CASSLGFAVNTEAFF.

The V and J genes are TRBV20-1 and TRBJ2-3; 10 positions match TRBD2. CDR1 is DFQATT, CDR2 SNEGSKA, per germline (reference sequence). The CDR3 has 15 amino acids. V was pared by 0 bases and J by 7 bases, with 7 bases of the junction left unmatched. CDR3 bases: TGCAGTGCTAGAGAGGCTAGCGGGAGAGCAAATACGCAGTATTTT. Translation gives CSAREASGRANTQYF.

This chain joins TRBV7-4 and TRBJ1-2; D call uncertain. Germline loops: CDR1 SGHVT, CDR2 SQSDAQ. The CDR3 has 11 amino acids. The ends were cut back, 5 bases at V and 7 bases at J, with 8 bases in the middle. The CDR3 coding sequence is TGTGCCAGCAGCCCCCCGTCTGGCTACACCTTC. Amino acids: CASSPPSGYTF. The full variable domain, in which reference TRBV7-4 and TRBJ1-2 provide the parts outside the CDR3, is GAGVSQSPRYKVAKRGRDVALRCDSISGHVTLYWYRQTLGQGSEVLTYSQSDAQRDKSGRPSGRFSAERPERSVSTLKIQRTEQGDSAVYLCASSPPSGYTFGSGTRLTVV.

The chain is built from TRBV12-3 or TRBV12-4 and TRBJ2-2; D may be TRBD2 (6 bases). The CDR3 length is 15 residues. The V end was cut by 7 bases, the J end by 4 bases, with 16 bases between. CDR3 nucleotide sequence: TGTGCCAGCACCTTTCGGGAGATGGGCACCGGGGAGCTGTTTTTT. Its translation is CASTFREMGTGELFF.

Turning to this clonotype: The junction does not match germline at one end; this may be a read error. The V call is TRBV4-1, the J call TRBJ1-1; the D is unclear. The CDR3 extends over 16 amino acids. Per the germline V gene, CDR1 is MGHRA and CDR2 is YSYEKL. DNA for the CDR3: TGTGCCAGCAGCCAAGACGGGCCAGCAATGAACACTGAAGCTTTCTTT. Its translation is CASSQDGPAMNTEAFF.

The J gene is TRBJ1-1, the V gene TRBV6-2 or TRBV6-3, with D unclear. This CDR3 has 13 amino acids. Trimming removed 4 bases from V and 1 base from J, with 7 bases in between. CDR1 MNHEY and CDR2 SVGEGT come from the germline V gene. The CDR3 DNA is TGTGCCAGCAGTTCCAGAGAGAACACTGAAGCTTTCTTT. Translated: CASSSRENTEAFF.

V and J are TRBV3-1 and TRBJ2-1; 7 nucleotides agree with TRBD2. V lost 4 bases to trimming and J lost 6 bases; unmatched junction nucleotides: 12. The CDR3 length is 16 residues. Germline lookup yields CDR1 LGHDT and CDR2 YNNKEL (reference sequence). Here the CDR3 DNA reads TGTGCCAGCAGCCGGGGTGCGGAGCGGGGAGTCAATGAGCAGTTCTTC. It specifies CASSRGAERGVNEQFF.

This clonotype appeared a few times. CDR3 region: CASSGGQDQNSPLHF. The CDR3 region has the DNA TGTGCCAGCAGTGGGGGACAAGACCAAAATTCACCCCTCCACTTT. The chain links TRBV6-1 to TRBJ1-6, with D possibly being TRBD1 (6 bases). This CDR3 is built from 15 residues. CDR1 and CDR2 (germline): MNHNS, SASEGT. V was shortened by 4 bases and J by 7 bases, with 14 bases between the two germline ends.

This rearrangement joins TRBV4-3 to TRBJ2-7; TRBD1 aligns across 10 bases. V lost 3 bases and J lost 6; bases outside the gene matches: 5. Germline values: CDR1 LGHNA, CDR2 YSLEER. The CDR3 totals 14 residues. The CDR3 DNA sequence: TGCGCCAGCAGCCACAAAGACAGGGGGCGCGAGCAGTACTTC. Protein product: CASSHKDRGREQYF.

CDR3 nucleotide sequence: TGTGCCAGCAGTTTCTCCGGACGGGGCTACACCTTC. Protein product: CASSFSGRGYTF. J is TRBJ1-2 and V is TRBV27; D is uncertain. Germline values: CDR1 MNHEY, CDR2 SMNVEV (reference sequence). The CDR3 is made up of 12 amino acids. Trimming took off 3 bases at V and 8 bases at J, with 10 bases between the two ends.

This chain links TRBV7-2 with TRBJ2-7; no clear D. The germline CDR1 and CDR2 sequences are SGHTA and FQGNSA. This CDR3 has 12 residues. The V gene lost 5 bases and the J gene lost 7 bases, with 12 bases spanning the gap. The CDR3: CASSQPFREQYF. In DNA form, the CDR3 reads TGTGCCAGCAGCCAACCATTTAGGGAGCAGTACTTC.

The V gene is TRBV7-8, the J gene TRBJ2-1; 8 bases line up with TRBD1. Germline loops: CDR1 SGHVS, CDR2 FQNEAQ. V shed 0 bases, J shed 2 bases, and the junction held 9 bases outside the gene matches. The CDR3 spans 18 residues. The CDR3 region has the DNA TGTGCCAGCAGCTTAGCACAGGGGGTGCAATATACCTACAATGAGCAGTTCTTC. Its translation is CASSLAQGVQYTYNEQFF. Drawing the rest from reference TRBV7-8 and TRBJ2-1, the complete variable domain is GAGVSQSPRYKVAKRGQDVALRCDPISGHVSLFWYQQALGQGPEFLTYFQNEAQLDKSGLPSDRFFAERPEGSVSTLKIQRTQQEDSAVYLCASSLAQGVQYTYNEQFFGPGTRLTVL.

Only a few counts were recorded for this clonotype. This rearrangement joins TRBV7-8 to TRBJ2-1, with TRBD2 matching over 11 bases. Trimming cost V 2 bases and J 8 bases; bases outside gene matches: 11. Germline CDR1 reads SGHVS; CDR2 reads FQNEAQ. The length of the CDR3 is 17 residues. CDR3 sequence reads: CASSLPPGSGRAHEQFF. The CDR3 coding sequence is TGTGCCAGCAGCTTACCTCCGGGTAGCGGGAGGGCCCATGAGCAGTTCTTC.

Here the CDR3 reads CASRGTGSYEQYF. In nucleotides, the CDR3 is TGTGCCAGCAGAGGGACGGGGAGCTACGAGCAGTACTTC. The rearrangement uses TRBV2 and TRBJ2-7; D could derive from TRBD1 or TRBD2 (5 bases each). This CDR3 region has 13 residues. Trimming shortened V by 6 bases and J by 3 bases, and 12 bases separated the two germline ends. Germline lookup yields CDR1 SNHLY and CDR2 FYNNEI.

This chain uses TRBV7-9 with TRBJ2-1; the D is unclear. The CDR3 runs 11 residues. The ends were cut back, 1 base at V and 9 bases at J, with 4 bases in the middle. Germline V lookup: CDR1 SEHNR, CDR2 FQNEAQ (reference sequence). The CDR3 reads CASSLEVEQFF. Written as DNA, the CDR3 is TGTGCCAGCAGCTTAGAAGTTGAGCAGTTCTTC.

The V and J genes are TRBV7-2 and TRBJ2-7; D is unresolved. Looked up from germline, CDR1 is SGHTA and CDR2 is FQGNSA. This CDR3 region has 14 residues. Between the trimmed V and J ends, which lost 1 base and 7 bases, there was a span of 14 bases. CDR3 DNA sequence: TGTGCCAGCAGCTTAGGGGCGACGCTATGGGAGCAGTACTTC. This gives the protein CASSLGATLWEQYF.

The table lists this clonotype with a few counts. CDR3 DNA: TGCAGTGCTAGAGATTCTAAGGGCGATTACTACGAGCAGTACTTC. This codes for CSARDSKGDYYEQYF. The gene calls are TRBV20-1 and TRBJ2-7; D call uncertain. The CDR3 is 15 residues long. The V gene's germline CDR1 is DFQATT and CDR2 SNEGSKA (reference sequence). The ends were cut back, 0 bases at V and 3 bases at J, with 15 bases in the middle.

This clonotype was counted between two and nine times. This chain links TRBV2 with TRBJ2-3, with 9 bases aligning to TRBD2. Trimming cost V 10 bases and J 5 bases; bases outside gene matches: 13. This CDR3 comprises 15 residues. Germline CDR1 SNHLY, CDR2 FYNNEI. The CDR3 region is CATIKRGALGDTQYF. CDR3 nucleotide sequence: TGTGCCACCATAAAGCGGGGGGCACTGGGAGATACGCAGTATTTT.

This clonotype was counted only a few times. The chain couples TRBV11-2 to TRBJ2-7; possible D gene TRBD1, 6 bases. V was trimmed by 1 base and J by 3 bases, leaving 7 bases between them. The CDR3 has 13 amino acids. CDR1 is SGHAT and CDR2 is FQNNGV in the germline V gene. The CDR3 nucleotides read TGTGCCAGCAGCTTAGCAGGGGTCTACGAGCAGTACTTC. Protein sequence: CASSLAGVYEQYF. Variable domain in full (rest from reference TRBV11-2 and TRBJ2-7): EAGVAQSPRYKIIEKRQSVAFWCNPISGHATLYWYQQILGQGPKLLIQFQNNGVVDDSQLPKDRFSAERLKGVDSTLKIQPAKLEDSAVYLCASSLAGVYEQYFGPGTRLTVT.

This clonotype was recorded a few times. The gene calls are TRBV25-1 and TRBJ2-1; TRBD2 matches 7 bases. Germline-derived CDR1 and CDR2 are MGHDK and SYGVNS. The ends lost 4 bases at V and 14 bases at J; junction bases unmatched: 14. The CDR3 totals 14 residues. The DNA of the CDR3 is TGTGCCAGCAGTGGACCTTCTAGCGGCGAGAAGGAGTTCTTC. Its protein is CASSGPSSGEKEFF.

The gene calls are TRBV12-3 or TRBV12-4 and TRBJ1-1; D is ambiguous. Between the trimmed V and J ends, which lost 6 bases and 1 base, there was a span of 6 bases. The CDR3 totals 12 residues. CDR3 coding DNA: TGTGCCAGCAGCAGACAGAACACTGAAGCTTTCTTT. This codes for CASSRQNTEAFF.

V usage is TRBV7-9 and J usage is TRBJ2-1; no clear D gene. Between the trimmed V and J ends, which lost 5 bases and 7 bases, there was a span of 6 bases. The germline V gene has CDR1 SEHNR and CDR2 FQNEAQ (reference sequence). The CDR3 loop spans 11 amino acids. In DNA form, the CDR3 reads TGTGCCAGCAGCCCTATTAATGAGCAGTTCTTC. Translating gives CASSPINEQFF.